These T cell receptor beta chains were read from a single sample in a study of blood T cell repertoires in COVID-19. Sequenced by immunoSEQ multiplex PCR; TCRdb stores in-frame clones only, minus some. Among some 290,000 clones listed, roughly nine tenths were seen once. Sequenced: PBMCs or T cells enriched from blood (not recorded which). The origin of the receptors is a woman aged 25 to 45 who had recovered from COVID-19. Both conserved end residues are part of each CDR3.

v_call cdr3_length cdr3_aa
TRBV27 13 CASSLIGGGRYTF
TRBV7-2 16 CASSLAGQGNNQPQHF
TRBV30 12 CAWSVLLNEQFF
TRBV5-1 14 CASSFSPAEETQYF
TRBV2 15 CASSELLQNQETQYF
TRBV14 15 CASSPGSPTNEKLFF
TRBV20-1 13 CSASRTGGNTIYF
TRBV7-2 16 CASSLGDRPSTDTQYF
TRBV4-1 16 CASSTFYRGSNEKLFF
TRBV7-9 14 CASSATGENEKLFF
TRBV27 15 CASRTGTSGTDTQYF
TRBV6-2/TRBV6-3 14 CASSFRTYTGELFF
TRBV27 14 CASSLVGSTEKLFF
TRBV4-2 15 CASSQDGAEGTEAFF
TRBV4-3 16 CASSQVRGYSNQPQHF
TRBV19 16 CASSIDWTGRRYGYTF
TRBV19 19 CASSLQQGESLAGDNEQFF
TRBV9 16 CASSAGQLNSGNTIYF
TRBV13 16 CASSTNPAGYYNEQFF